This T cell receptor (beta chain) appears in the sequencing data of a study of CD8 T cells in Susac syndrome (dated by TCRdb to about 2019). In the study overall: The study used repertoire sequencing to test whether antigen drove CD8+ T cell activation and differentiation in Susac syndrome. The clonality of the CD8+ T cell repertoire was compared across 11 to 12 healthy donors, some 14 Susac syndrome patients and about 16 multiple sclerosis patients.

Study-level results and caveats: The TCR sequencing and HLA analysis was acknowledged to have included a relatively small number of individuals.

RNA was extracted using the RNeasy kit, and about 0.5 to 1 ug of the RNA was reverse transcribed with random hexamers. TCR beta CDR3 regions were amplified with the immunoSEQ multiplex PCR assay covering 54 Vbeta and 13 Jbeta segments. PCR amplification bias was corrected using a synthetic template baseline for primer optimization and computational correction. Concerning the study's data processing: Reads were annotated to V, D and J genes per IMGT and analyzed with immunoSEQ Analyzer, keeping only productive sequences. To calculate clonality, Shannon entropy was normalized by log2 of the number of productive unique sequences and then subtracted from one. For each patient and control, public and private clones were evaluated among the 100 most prevalent clones. A clone was defined as Susac-specific if it was absent from the healthy and MS cohorts, from 1052 published viral clones and from other ImmuneACCESS disease sequences. Through fastp at Q25 and MiXCR, TCRdb rebuilt clones from the public reads, retaining in-frame beta chains. For every CDR3 protein sequence, its rows merge into one entry that carries the most common genes and DNA. TCRdb's processing, not the authors' own work, is the source of the V and J calls. Across this sample there are around 62,000 distinct CDR3 sequences, with around nine tenths seen only once. The biggest ten clones account for approximately 0.2% of the sample.

As for this clonotype: What this receptor recognizes is not known. Per-base qualities were not stored, and no clone one base away is much larger.

Peripheral blood CD8+ and CD4+ T cells from healthy donors, Susac syndrome patients and multiple sclerosis patients were profiled by high-throughput TCR beta sequencing. Healthy donors were age- and sex-matched controls. Bulk CD8+ and CD4+ T cells were purified by magnetic negative isolation, whereas CD8+ TEMRA cells were enriched by FACS. Blood was drawn into EDTA tubes, processed within 24 hours, and PBMCs were isolated by density gradient centrifugation. PBMCs intended for TCR sequencing were cryopreserved in liquid nitrogen and were subsequently thawed in a 37 degrees C water bath. The sorted or isolated CD4+, CD8+ and CD8+ TEMRA cells had a purity of 90% or higher. CDR1 and CDR2 were assigned from the germline V gene (reference sequence) as MNHEY and SMNVEV. The CDR3 numbers 11 residues from cysteine through phenylalanine. Of all the DNA, just the CDR3 is kept, 33 bases in frame from base 1. V loses 3 bases of germline sequence and J loses 4 bases, and the interval between the two ends is 3 bases.

Sequenced sample: CD8+ T cells from PBMCs. The V gene is TRBV27 and the J gene is TRBJ1-1; the D gene assignment is ambiguous. The source of this sequence is a human donor in good health. Here is the DNA: TGTGCCAGCAGTTTTGGCACTGAAGCTTTCTTT. Its product reads: CASSFGTEAFF.